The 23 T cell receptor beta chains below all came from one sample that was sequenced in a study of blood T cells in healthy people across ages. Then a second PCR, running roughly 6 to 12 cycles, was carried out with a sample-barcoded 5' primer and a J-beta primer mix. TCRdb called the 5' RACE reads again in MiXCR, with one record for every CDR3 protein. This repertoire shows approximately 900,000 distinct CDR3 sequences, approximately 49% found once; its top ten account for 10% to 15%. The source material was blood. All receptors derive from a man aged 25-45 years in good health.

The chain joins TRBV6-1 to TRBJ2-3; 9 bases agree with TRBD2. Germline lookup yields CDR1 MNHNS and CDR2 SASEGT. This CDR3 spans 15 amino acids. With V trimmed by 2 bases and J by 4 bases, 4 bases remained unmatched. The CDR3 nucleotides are TGTGCCAGCAGTGAACGGACTAGCGTAGCAGATACGCAGTATTTT. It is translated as CASSERTSVADTQYF.

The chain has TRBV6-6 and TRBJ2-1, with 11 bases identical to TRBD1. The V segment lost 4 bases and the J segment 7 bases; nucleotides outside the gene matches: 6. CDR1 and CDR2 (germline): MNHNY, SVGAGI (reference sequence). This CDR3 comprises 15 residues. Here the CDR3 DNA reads TGTGCCAGCAGTTGGACAGGGGGCGCAAATAATGAGCAGTTCTTC. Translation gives CASSWTGGANNEQFF.

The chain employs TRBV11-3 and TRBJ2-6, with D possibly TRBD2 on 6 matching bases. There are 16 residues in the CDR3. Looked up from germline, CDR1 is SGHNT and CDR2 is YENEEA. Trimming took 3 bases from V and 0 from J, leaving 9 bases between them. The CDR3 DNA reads TGTGCCAGCAGCTTCGGGAGCAGCTCTGGGGCCAACGTCCTGACTTTC. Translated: CASSFGSSSGANVLTF.

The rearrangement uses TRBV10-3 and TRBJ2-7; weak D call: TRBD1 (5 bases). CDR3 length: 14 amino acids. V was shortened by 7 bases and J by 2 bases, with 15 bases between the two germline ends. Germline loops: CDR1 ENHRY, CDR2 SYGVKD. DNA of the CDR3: TGTGCCATCAACCAGGGTGCCCCTGCCTACGAGCAGTACTTC. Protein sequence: CAINQGAPAYEQYF.

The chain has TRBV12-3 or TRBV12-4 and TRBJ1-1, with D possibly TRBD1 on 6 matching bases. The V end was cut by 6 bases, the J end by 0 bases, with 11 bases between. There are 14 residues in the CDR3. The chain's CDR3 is CASRRDNMNTEAFF. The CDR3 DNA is TGTGCCAGCAGACGGGACAACATGAACACTGAAGCTTTCTTT.

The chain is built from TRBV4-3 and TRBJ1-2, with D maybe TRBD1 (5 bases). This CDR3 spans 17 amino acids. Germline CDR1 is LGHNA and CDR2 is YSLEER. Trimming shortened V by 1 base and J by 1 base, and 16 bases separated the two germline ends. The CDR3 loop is CASSQVLVGGNNYGYTF. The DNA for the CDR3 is TGCGCCAGCAGCCAAGTGTTGGTTGGGGGAAATAACTATGGCTACACCTTC.

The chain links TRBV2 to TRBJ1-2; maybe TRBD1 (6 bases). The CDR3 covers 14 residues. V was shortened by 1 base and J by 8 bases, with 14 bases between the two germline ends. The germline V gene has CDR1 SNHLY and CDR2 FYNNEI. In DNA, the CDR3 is TGTGCCAGCAGTGAAGATCGGGGGGCGGGAGGCTACACCTTC. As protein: CASSEDRGAGGYTF.

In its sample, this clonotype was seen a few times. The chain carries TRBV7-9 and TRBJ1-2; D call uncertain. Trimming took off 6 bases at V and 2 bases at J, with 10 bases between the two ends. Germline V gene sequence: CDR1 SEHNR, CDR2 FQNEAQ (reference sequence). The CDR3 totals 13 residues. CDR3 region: CASRSMGNYGYTF. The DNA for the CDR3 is TGTGCCAGCAGATCCATGGGAAACTATGGCTACACCTTC.

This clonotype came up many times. CDR3 nucleotide sequence: TGTGCCAGCAGCTTAATTGGGGGCACAGATACGCAGTATTTT. Translation: CASSLIGGTDTQYF. The chain links TRBV7-3 to TRBJ2-3; the D is unclear. Trimming removed 1 base from V and 1 base from J, with 6 bases in between. This CDR3 is 14 amino acids long. Per germline, CDR1 SGHTA and CDR2 FQGTGA.

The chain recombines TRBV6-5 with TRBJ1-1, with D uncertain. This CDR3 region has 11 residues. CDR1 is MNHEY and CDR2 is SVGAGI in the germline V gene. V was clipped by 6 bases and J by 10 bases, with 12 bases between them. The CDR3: CASRDGRRAFF. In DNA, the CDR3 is TGTGCCAGCAGGGACGGACGGAGAGCTTTCTTT.

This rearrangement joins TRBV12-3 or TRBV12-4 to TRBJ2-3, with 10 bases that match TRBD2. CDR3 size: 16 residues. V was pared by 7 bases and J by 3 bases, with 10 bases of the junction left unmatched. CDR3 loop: CASNSAGGLRTDTQYF. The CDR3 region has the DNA TGTGCCAGCAATTCAGCGGGGGGGCTAAGGACAGATACGCAGTATTTT.

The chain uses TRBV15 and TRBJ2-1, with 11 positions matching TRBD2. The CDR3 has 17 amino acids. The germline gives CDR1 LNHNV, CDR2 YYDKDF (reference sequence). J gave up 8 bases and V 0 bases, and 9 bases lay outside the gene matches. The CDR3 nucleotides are TGTGCCACCAGCAGAGATATCACAACTAGCGGGGGCGATGAGCAGTTCTTC. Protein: CATSRDITTSGGDEQFF.

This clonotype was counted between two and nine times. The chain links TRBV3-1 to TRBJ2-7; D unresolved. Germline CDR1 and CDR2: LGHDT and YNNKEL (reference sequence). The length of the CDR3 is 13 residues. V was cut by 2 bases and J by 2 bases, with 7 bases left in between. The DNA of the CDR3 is TGTGCCAGCAGCCAAATCGGAACCTACGAGCAGTACTTC. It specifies CASSQIGTYEQYF.

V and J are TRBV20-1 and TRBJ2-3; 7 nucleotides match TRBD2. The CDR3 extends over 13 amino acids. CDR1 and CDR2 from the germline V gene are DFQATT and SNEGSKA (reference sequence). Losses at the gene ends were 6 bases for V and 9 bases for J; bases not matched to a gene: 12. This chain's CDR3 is CSALGEGGLTQYF. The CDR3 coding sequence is TGCAGTGCCCTAGGGGAGGGCGGGTTGACGCAGTATTTT.

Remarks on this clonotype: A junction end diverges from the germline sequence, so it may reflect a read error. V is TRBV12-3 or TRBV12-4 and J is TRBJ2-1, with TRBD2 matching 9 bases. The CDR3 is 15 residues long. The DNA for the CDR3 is TGTGCCAGCAGTTTGAGCGGGACTAGCCGCAATAAGCAGTTCTTC. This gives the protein CASSLSGTSRNKQFF.

The CDR3 nucleotides are TGCGCCAGCAGCAAAGCCGGGACAGAGGTTTACTACGAGCAGTACTTC. Protein: CASSKAGTEVYYEQYF. The rearrangement joins TRBV5-1 to TRBJ2-7; 7 bases line up with TRBD1. CDR1 SGHRS and CDR2 YFSETQ come from the germline V gene. This CDR3 is 16 amino acids long. Trimming took 4 bases from V and 3 from J; bases not matched to a gene: 13.

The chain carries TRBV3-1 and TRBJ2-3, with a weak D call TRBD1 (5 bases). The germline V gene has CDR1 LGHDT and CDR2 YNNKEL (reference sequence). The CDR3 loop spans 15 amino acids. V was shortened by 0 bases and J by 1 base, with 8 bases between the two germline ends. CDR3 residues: CASSQDWGGTDTQYF. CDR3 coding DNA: TGTGCCAGCAGCCAAGACTGGGGCGGCACAGATACGCAGTATTTT.

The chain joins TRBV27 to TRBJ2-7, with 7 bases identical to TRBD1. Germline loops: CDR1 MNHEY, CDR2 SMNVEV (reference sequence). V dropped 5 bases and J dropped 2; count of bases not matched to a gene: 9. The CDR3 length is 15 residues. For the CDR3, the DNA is TGTGCCAGCAGTACACCGGGACAGCTTCCCTACGAGCAGTACTTC. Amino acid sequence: CASSTPGQLPYEQYF.

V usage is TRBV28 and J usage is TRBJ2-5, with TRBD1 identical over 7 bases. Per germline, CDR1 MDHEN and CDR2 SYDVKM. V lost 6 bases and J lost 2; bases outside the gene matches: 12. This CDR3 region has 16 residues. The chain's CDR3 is CASSMGVRGSQETQYF. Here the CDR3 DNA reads TGTGCCAGCAGCATGGGGGTCAGGGGGTCTCAAGAGACCCAGTACTTC.

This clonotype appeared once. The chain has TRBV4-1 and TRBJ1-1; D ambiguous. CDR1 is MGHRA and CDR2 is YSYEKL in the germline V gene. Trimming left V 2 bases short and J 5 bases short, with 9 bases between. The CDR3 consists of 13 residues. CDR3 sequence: CASSQMRGTEAFF. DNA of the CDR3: TGCGCCAGCAGCCAAATGAGAGGGACTGAAGCTTTCTTT.

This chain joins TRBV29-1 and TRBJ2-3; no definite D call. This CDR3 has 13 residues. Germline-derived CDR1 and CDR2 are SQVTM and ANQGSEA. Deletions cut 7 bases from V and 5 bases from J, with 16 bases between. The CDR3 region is CSARQEARDTQYF. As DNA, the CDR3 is TGCAGCGCCCGACAAGAGGCCCGAGATACGCAGTATTTT.

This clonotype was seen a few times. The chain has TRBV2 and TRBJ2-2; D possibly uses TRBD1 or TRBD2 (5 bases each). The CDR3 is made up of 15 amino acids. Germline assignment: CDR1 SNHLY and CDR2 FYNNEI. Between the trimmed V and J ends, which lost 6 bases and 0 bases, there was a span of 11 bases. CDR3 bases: TGTGCCAGCAGGGCCGGGACCGCGAACACCGGGGAGCTGTTTTTT. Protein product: CASRAGTANTGELFF.

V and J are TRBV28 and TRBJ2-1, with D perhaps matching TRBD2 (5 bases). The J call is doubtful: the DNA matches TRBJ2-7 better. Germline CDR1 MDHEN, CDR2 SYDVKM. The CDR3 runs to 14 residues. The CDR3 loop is CASSPGNRYNEQYF. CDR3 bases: TGTGCCAGCAGTCCGGGGAACCGGTACAATGAGCAGTACTTC.